This is a list of T cell receptor beta chains from one sample in a study of post-analysis software for immune sequencing data. Via MiXCR, TCRdb re-called the PCR reads, giving one row per CDR3 protein. The table records hundreds of thousands of distinct CDR3 sequences, approximately 60% of them present only once. Sequenced: blood. The receptor set was obtained from a girl between 2 and 10 years old with multiple sclerosis. Each CDR3 is given with its conserved first and last residue. D genes are given only for firm matches. Clone size is given for some rows only: seen once, a few or many times, or a class if the clone is expanded.

d_gene: -
j_gene: TRBJ2-1
v_gene: TRBV12-3/TRBV12-4
abundance: -
CDR3aa: CASSRTSGQQFF
CDR3nt: TGTGCCAGCAGTCGAACATCAGGTCAGCAGTTCTTC

d_gene: TRBD2
j_gene: TRBJ2-3
v_gene: TRBV7-9
abundance: -
CDR3aa: CASWSGGTDTQYF
CDR3nt: TGTGCCAGCTGGAGCGGGGGCACAGATACGCAGTATTTT

d_gene: -
j_gene: TRBJ1-2
v_gene: TRBV19
abundance: -
CDR3aa: CAGSIRTDGYTF
CDR3nt: TGTGCCGGTAGTATTAGGACAGATGGCTACACCTTC

d_gene: -
j_gene: TRBJ2-7
v_gene: TRBV10-3
abundance: -
CDR3aa: CAIGEGADTTYEQYF
CDR3nt: TGTGCCATCGGGGAAGGTGCGGACACCACCTACGAGCAGTACTTC

d_gene: -
j_gene: TRBJ2-1
v_gene: TRBV10-1
abundance: few
CDR3aa: CASSESGRGTGNEQFF
CDR3nt: TGCGCCAGCAGTGAGTCGGGCAGGGGTACGGGAAATGAGCAGTTCTTC

d_gene: -
j_gene: TRBJ2-3
v_gene: TRBV29-1
abundance: few
CDR3aa: CSAVSTDTQYF
CDR3nt: TGCAGCGCTGTTAGCACAGATACGCAGTATTTT

d_gene: -
j_gene: TRBJ2-7
v_gene: TRBV9
abundance: -
CDR3aa: CASSDSADTYEQYF
CDR3nt: TGTGCCAGCAGCGATAGTGCGGACACCTACGAGCAGTACTTC

d_gene: -
j_gene: TRBJ1-2
v_gene: TRBV20-1
abundance: few
CDR3aa: CSAKPPGRRSGYTF
CDR3nt: TGCAGTGCTAAACCACCGGGGAGGCGAAGTGGCTACACCTTC

d_gene: -
j_gene: TRBJ2-6
v_gene: TRBV4-1
abundance: few
CDR3aa: CASSPDPGANVLTF
CDR3nt: TGCGCCAGCAGCCCGGATCCTGGGGCCAACGTCCTGACTTTC

d_gene: -
j_gene: TRBJ2-6
v_gene: TRBV18
abundance: -
CDR3aa: CASSQLMAAGIRGANVLTF
CDR3nt: TGTGCCAGCTCCCAACTCATGGCGGCAGGGATCCGTGGGGCCAACGTCCTGACTTTC

d_gene: TRBD2
j_gene: TRBJ2-7
v_gene: TRBV11-2
abundance: few
CDR3aa: CASSLTGLAGAYEQYF
CDR3nt: TGTGCCAGCAGCCTGACCGGACTAGCGGGGGCCTACGAGCAGTACTTC